The 10 T cell receptor beta chains given below trace back to one sample, sequenced in a study of neoadjuvant anti-PD-1 for oral cavity cancer (dated by TCRdb to about 2021). The time point label corresponds to: before neoadjuvant nivolumab. Receptors were amplified or captured by the immunoSEQ multiplex PCR assay. This is the immuneACCESS table as TCRdb keeps it, with only in-frame sequences that have V and J called. A part of the clones is gone; compared with another copy, unresolved V genes explain less than half, and the rest is unexplained. Present in this sample are 14,000 to 15,000 clones, roughly 74% of which were seen just once. 2.5% to 3.5% of the sample comes from the top ten. The sequences come from PBMCs, collected before nivolumab (anti-PD-1) treatment. The receptors here all came from a person aged 35-80 years with oral cavity squamous cell carcinoma.

The rearrangement joins TRBV7-6 to TRBJ2-5, with D tentatively TRBD1 (5 bases). V was shortened by 5 bases and J by 9 bases, with 16 bases between the two germline ends. CDR1 is SGHVS and CDR2 is FNYEAQ in the germline V gene. The CDR3 contains 13 residues. The CDR3 DNA sequence: TGTGCCAGCAGCGAACCGGCCAGGGTTCCCCAGTACTTC. The encoded protein is CASSEPARVPQYF. Based on the CDR3 plus reference TRBV7-6 and TRBJ2-5, the full variable domain is GAGVSQSPRYKVTKRGQDVALRCDPISGHVSLYWYRQALGQGPEFLTYFNYEAQQDKSGLPNDRFSAERPEGSISTLTIQRTEQRDSAMYRCASSEPARVPQYFGPGTRLLVL.

The chain combines TRBV7-8 with TRBJ1-4; 9 nucleotides align to TRBD1. The V segment lost 6 bases and the J segment 7 bases; nucleotides outside the gene matches: 6. This CDR3 comprises 14 residues. Germline-derived CDR1 and CDR2 are SGHVS and FQNEAQ. The CDR3 protein is CASRPTGGGEKLFF. The CDR3 bases are TGTGCCAGCAGACCTACAGGGGGCGGTGAAAAACTGTTTTTT.

The genes are TRBV11-2 and TRBJ2-7; D is tentatively TRBD1 or TRBD2 (5 bases each). Germline lookup yields CDR1 SGHAT and CDR2 FQNNGV. V lost 0 bases and J 6 bases, leaving 12 bases between the germline ends. The CDR3 is made up of 14 amino acids. In nucleotides, the CDR3 is TGTGCCAGCAGCTTAGACGGGACCGCAGGCGAGCAGTACTTC. It yields the protein CASSLDGTAGEQYF.

V gene TRBV5-1 combines with J gene TRBJ2-5, with 8 nucleotides matching TRBD1. Germline values: CDR1 SGHRS, CDR2 YFSETQ. The junction had 10 bases not matched to a gene; V was cut back by 4 bases and J by 5 bases. The CDR3 consists of 15 residues. This chain's CDR3 is CASSKNGQGRETQYF. Here the CDR3 DNA reads TGCGCCAGCAGCAAGAACGGACAGGGAAGGGAGACCCAGTACTTC. Looking up the rest from reference TRBV5-1 and TRBJ2-5 gives the full variable domain: KAGVTQTPRYLIKTRGQQVTLSCSPISGHRSVSWYQQTPGQGLQFLFEYFSETQRNKGNFPGRFSGRQFSNSRSEMNVSTLELGDSALYLCASSKNGQGRETQYFGPGTRLLVL.

This clone has a handful of counts. This rearrangement joins TRBV4-1 to TRBJ1-2; 12 bases are a match to TRBD1. The trim removed 1 base at V and 1 base at J, leaving 4 bases unmatched. This CDR3 has 17 residues. CDR1 and CDR2 from the germline V gene are MGHRA and YSYEKL. This chain's CDR3 is CASSQAGTGGLNYGYTF. CDR3 nucleotides: TGCGCCAGCAGCCAAGCCGGGACAGGGGGCCTTAACTATGGCTACACCTTC.

This chain links TRBV6-5 with TRBJ2-7; TRBD1 agrees at 10 bases. CDR1 is MNHEY and CDR2 is SVGAGI in the germline V gene. The V gene end was trimmed by 4 bases and the J gene end by 2 bases; junction bases not matched to a gene: 5. The CDR3 extends over 15 amino acids. The CDR3 coding sequence is TGTGCCAGCAGTTTCCGGGACAGGGGCACCTACGAGCAGTACTTC. Translating it yields CASSFRDRGTYEQYF.

The rearrangement joins TRBV5-4 to TRBJ2-1; 10 bases map to TRBD1. Germline V lookup: CDR1 SGHNT, CDR2 YYREEE (reference sequence). V shed 4 bases and J 3 bases; nucleotides not matched to a gene: 4. The CDR3 has 15 amino acids. CDR3 protein: CASSPRDRGYNEQFF. CDR3 sequence (DNA): TGTGCCAGCAGCCCGAGGGACAGGGGCTACAATGAGCAGTTCTTC.

The chain links TRBV5-1 to TRBJ2-1; D remains unclear. Trimming removed 2 bases at V and 5 bases at J, with 8 bases between. This CDR3 is 13 amino acids long. Germline V lookup: CDR1 SGHRS, CDR2 YFSETQ. The CDR3 DNA follows: TGCGCCAGCAGCTTTGGTGGGAACAATGAGCAGTTCTTC. Translating gives CASSFGGNNEQFF. The variable domain in full, completed from reference TRBV5-1 and TRBJ2-1, reads KAGVTQTPRYLIKTRGQQVTLSCSPISGHRSVSWYQQTPGQGLQFLFEYFSETQRNKGNFPGRFSGRQFSNSRSEMNVSTLELGDSALYLCASSFGGNNEQFFGPGTRLTVL.

The V call is TRBV6-5, the J call TRBJ1-6, with D hard to call. Looked up from germline, CDR1 is MNHEY and CDR2 is SVGAGI. The CDR3 covers 13 residues. Trimming took 7 bases from V and 3 from J, leaving 7 bases between them. CDR3 amino acids: CASTQYYNSPLHF. CDR3 DNA sequence: TGTGCCAGCACCCAATACTATAATTCACCCCTCCACTTT.

V gene TRBV29-1 combines with J gene TRBJ2-1; D remains unclear. Trimming cost V 3 bases and J 10 bases, with 10 bases left between them. There are 11 residues in the CDR3. Germline V gives CDR1 SQVTM, CDR2 ANQGSEA. The CDR3 coding sequence is TGCAGCGTTGAGGAATTCCGGGAGCAGTTCTTC. Its protein product is CSVEEFREQFF.